The clone carrying this TCR beta chain was seen only once. The data derive from a study of blood T cell repertoires in COVID-19. Background on the study: The United States, Italy and Spain were the sources of the acute and convalescent COVID-19 samples. In each case, the material was cDNA or gDNA derived from T cells, B-cell-depleted T cells, or PBMCs.

In the original workflow: Estimated nucleated cell counts came from reference gene primer amplification. Some clones are missing from TCRdb's copy, which holds only in-frame ones; the method was immunoSEQ multiplex PCR. V, J and clone size were drawn from that table, and D and trimming were deduced from the DNA. Of fewer than 250,000 clones listed, 75% to 90% are singletons. The sample was peripheral blood. This clonotype was sampled from a man in his fifties or sixties who had recovered from COVID-19.

CDR3 nucleotide sequence: TGTGCCAGCAGCTTGGATCTGTCCCCCTCTGGAAACACCATATATTTT. It yields the protein CASSLDLSPSGNTIYF. This rearrangement joins TRBV5-4 to TRBJ1-3; D call uncertain. V lost 0 bases, J lost 0 bases, and 10 bases lay in between. This CDR3 has 16 residues. From germline, CDR1 is SGHNT and CDR2 YYREEE (reference sequence).